This paragraph covers one T cell receptor beta chain sequence. The sample comes from a study of blood T cell repertoires in COVID-19. Germline V lookup: CDR1 SNHLY, CDR2 FYNNEI. The CDR3 extends over 14 amino acids. The ends were cut back, 5 bases at V and 0 bases at J, with 8 bases in the middle. The repertoire was sequenced with immunoSEQ multiplex PCR; TCRdb's copy has only in-frame clones and lacks some. The sample lists some 240,000 clones; 86% were seen once. Participants' own reports of clinical history determined their cohort assignment. This receptor was obtained from a woman in her 40s with acute COVID-19. Input material: PBMCs or T cells enriched from blood (not recorded which). The chain employs TRBV2 and TRBJ2-1; D perhaps matches TRBD1 (6 bases). DNA for the CDR3: TGTGCCAGCAGTCAGGGGAGCTCCTACAATGAGCAGTTCTTC. Translation gives CASSQGSSYNEQFF.